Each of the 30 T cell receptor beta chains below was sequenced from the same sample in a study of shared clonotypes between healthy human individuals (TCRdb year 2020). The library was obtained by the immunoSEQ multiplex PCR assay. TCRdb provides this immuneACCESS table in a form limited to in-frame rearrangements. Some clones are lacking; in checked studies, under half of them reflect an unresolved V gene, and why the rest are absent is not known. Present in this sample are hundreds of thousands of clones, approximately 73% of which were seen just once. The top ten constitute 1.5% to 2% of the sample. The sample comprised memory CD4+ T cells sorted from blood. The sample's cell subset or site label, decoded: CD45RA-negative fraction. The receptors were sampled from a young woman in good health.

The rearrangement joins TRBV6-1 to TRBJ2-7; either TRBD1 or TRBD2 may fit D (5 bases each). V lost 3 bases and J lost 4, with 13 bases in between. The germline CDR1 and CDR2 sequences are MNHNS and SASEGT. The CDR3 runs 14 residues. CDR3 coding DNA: TGTGCCAGCAGTGATAACCTGGGGGTTTACGAGCAGTACTTC. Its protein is CASSDNLGVYEQYF.

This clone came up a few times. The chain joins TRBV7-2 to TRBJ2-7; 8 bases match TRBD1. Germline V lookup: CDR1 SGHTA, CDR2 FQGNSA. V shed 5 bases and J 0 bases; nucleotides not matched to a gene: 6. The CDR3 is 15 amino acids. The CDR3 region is CASSQGAGGSYEQYF. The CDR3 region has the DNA TGTGCCAGCAGCCAGGGGGCGGGCGGCTCCTACGAGCAGTACTTC.

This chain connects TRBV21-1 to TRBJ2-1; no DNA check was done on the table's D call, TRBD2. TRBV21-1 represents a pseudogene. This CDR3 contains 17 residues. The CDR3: CASSKAPGLALLNEQFF. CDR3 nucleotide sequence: TGTGCCAGCAGCAAAGCTCCGGGACTAGCGCTTCTCAATGAGCAGTTCTTC.

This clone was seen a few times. In nucleotides, the CDR3 is TGCGCCAGCAGCTCTACAGGGTTTGCCTACGAGCAGTACTTC. This codes for CASSSTGFAYEQYF. This sequence joins TRBV5-1 and TRBJ2-7; possible D gene TRBD1, 6 bases. Germline V gives CDR1 SGHRS, CDR2 YFSETQ. Trimming took 3 bases from V and 2 from J, leaving 12 bases between them. The CDR3 is 14 residues long.

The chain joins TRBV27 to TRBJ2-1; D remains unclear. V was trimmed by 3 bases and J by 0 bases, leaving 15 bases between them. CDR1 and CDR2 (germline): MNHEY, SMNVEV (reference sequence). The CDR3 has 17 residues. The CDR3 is CASSLRPAVDSYNEQFF. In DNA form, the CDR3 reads TGTGCCAGCAGTTTGCGGCCCGCCGTGGACTCCTACAATGAGCAGTTCTTC.

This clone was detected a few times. CDR3 sequence reads: CASSIGLILSSYEQYF. The CDR3, as DNA: TGTGCCAGTAGTATAGGACTCATCTTGAGCTCCTACGAGCAGTACTTC. The gene calls are TRBV19 and TRBJ2-7, with D uncertain. This CDR3 is built from 16 residues. Deletions cut 1 base from V and 0 bases from J, with 13 bases between. Germline V gene data show CDR1 as LNHDA and CDR2 as SQIVND (reference sequence).

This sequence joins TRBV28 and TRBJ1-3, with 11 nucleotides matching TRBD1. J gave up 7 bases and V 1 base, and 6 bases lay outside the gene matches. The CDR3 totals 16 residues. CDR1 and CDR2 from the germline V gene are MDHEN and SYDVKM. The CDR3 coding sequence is TGTGCCAGCAGTTTATCCATCGGACAGGGGGCGAACACCATATATTTT. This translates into CASSLSIGQGANTIYF.

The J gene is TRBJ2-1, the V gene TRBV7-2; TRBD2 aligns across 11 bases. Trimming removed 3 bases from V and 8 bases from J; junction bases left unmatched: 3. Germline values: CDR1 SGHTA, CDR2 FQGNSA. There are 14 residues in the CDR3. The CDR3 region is CASSFTSGSHEQFF. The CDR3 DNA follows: TGTGCCAGCAGCTTTACTAGCGGGAGTCATGAGCAGTTCTTC.

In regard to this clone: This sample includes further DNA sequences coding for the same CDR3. DNA of the CDR3: TGCGCCAGCAGCTTTGAAGGATCCTACGAGCAGTACTTC. Amino acids: CASSFEGSYEQYF. This sequence joins TRBV5-1 and TRBJ2-7; the D is unclear. V was trimmed by 2 bases and J by 1 base, leaving 7 bases between them. This CDR3 spans 13 amino acids. Germline V gene sequence: CDR1 SGHRS, CDR2 YFSETQ. Together with reference TRBV5-1 and TRBJ2-7, the CDR3 gives the full variable domain: KAGVTQTPRYLIKTRGQQVTLSCSPISGHRSVSWYQQTPGQGLQFLFEYFSETQRNKGNFPGRFSGRQFSNSRSEMNVSTLELGDSALYLCASSFEGSYEQYFGPGTRLTVT.

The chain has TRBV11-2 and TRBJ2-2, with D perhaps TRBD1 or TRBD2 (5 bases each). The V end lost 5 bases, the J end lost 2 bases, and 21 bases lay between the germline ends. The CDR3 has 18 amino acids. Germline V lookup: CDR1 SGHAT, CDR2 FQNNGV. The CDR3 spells CASSPDWRAGRNTGELFF. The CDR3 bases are TGTGCCAGCAGCCCTGACTGGCGGGCAGGGCGAAACACCGGGGAGCTGTTTTTT.

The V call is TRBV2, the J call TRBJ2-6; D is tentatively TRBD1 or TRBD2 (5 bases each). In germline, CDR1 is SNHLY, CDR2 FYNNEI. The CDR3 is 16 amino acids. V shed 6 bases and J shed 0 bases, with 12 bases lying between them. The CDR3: CASSKTGGSGANVLTF. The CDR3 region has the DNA TGTGCCAGCAGCAAAACAGGAGGCTCTGGGGCCAACGTCCTGACTTTC.

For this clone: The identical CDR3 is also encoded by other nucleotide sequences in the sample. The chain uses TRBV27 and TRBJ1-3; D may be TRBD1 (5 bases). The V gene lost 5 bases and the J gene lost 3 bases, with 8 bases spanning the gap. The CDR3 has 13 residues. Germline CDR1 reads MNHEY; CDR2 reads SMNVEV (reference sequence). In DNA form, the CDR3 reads TGTGCCAGCAGTCCTACAGGTGGAAACACCATATATTTT. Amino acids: CASSPTGGNTIYF.

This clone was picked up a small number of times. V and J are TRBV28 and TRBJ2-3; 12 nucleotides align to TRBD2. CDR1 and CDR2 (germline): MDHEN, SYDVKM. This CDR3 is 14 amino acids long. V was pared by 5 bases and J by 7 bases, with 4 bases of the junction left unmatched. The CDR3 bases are TGTGCCAGCAGTAGACTAGCGGGAGCCAATACGCAGTATTTT. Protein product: CASSRLAGANTQYF.

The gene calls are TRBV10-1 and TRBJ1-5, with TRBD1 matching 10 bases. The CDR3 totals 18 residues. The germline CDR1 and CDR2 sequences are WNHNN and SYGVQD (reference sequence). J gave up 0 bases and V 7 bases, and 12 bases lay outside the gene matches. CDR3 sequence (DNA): TGCGCCAGCATACATCGGGACAGGGGAATTCATAGCAATCAGCCCCAGCATTTT. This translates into CASIHRDRGIHSNQPQHF.

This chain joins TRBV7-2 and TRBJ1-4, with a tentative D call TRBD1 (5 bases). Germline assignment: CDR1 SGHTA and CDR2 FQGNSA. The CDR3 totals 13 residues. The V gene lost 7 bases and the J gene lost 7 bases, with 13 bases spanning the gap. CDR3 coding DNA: TGTGCCAGCAAGGCGGGACGTAGTGAAAAACTGTTTTTT. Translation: CASKAGRSEKLFF.

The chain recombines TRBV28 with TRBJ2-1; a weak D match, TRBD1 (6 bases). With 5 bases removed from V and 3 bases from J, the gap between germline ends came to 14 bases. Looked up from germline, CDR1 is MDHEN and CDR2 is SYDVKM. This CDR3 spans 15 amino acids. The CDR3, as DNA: TGTGCCAGCAGTCGACCGACAGGTAACTACAATGAGCAGTTCTTC. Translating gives CASSRPTGNYNEQFF.

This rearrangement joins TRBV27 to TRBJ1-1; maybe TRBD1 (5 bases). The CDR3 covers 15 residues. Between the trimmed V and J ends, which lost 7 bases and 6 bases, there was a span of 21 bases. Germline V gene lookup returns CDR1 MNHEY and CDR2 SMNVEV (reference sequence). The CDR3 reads CASIKRGRKVAEAFF. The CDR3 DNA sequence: TGTGCCAGCATTAAAAGGGGCAGAAAAGTAGCTGAAGCTTTCTTT.

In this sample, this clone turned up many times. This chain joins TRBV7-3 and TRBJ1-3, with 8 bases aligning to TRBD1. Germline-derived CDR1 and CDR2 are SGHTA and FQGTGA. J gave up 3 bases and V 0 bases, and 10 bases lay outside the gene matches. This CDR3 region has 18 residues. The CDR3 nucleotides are TGTGCCAGCAGCTTAACACTTCCGGGACAGGAGGATGGAAACACCATATATTTT. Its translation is CASSLTLPGQEDGNTIYF.

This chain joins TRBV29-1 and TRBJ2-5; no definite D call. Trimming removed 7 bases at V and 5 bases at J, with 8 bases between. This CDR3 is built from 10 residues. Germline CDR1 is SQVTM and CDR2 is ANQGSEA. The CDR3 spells CSDRQETQYF. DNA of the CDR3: TGCAGCGACCGTCAGGAGACCCAGTACTTC. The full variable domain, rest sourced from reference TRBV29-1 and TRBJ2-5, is SAVISQKPSRDICQRGTSLTIQCQVDSQVTMMFWYRQQPGQSLTLIATANQGSEATYESGFVIDKFPISRPNLTFSTLTVSNMSPEDSSIYLCSDRQETQYFGPGTRLLVL.

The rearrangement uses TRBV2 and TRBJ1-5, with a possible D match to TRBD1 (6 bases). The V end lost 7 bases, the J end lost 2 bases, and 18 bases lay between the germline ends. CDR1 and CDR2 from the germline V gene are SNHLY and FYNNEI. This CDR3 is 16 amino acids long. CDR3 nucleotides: TGTGCCAGCACGAGGGATCGGGGGCGAGGCAATCAGCCCCAGCATTTT. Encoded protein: CASTRDRGRGNQPQHF. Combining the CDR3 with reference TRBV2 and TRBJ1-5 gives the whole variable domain EPEVTQTPSHQVTQMGQEVILRCVPISNHLYFYWYRQILGQKVEFLVSFYNNEISEKSEIFDDQFSVERPDGSNFTLKIRSTKLEDSAMYFCASTRDRGRGNQPQHFGDGTRLSIL.

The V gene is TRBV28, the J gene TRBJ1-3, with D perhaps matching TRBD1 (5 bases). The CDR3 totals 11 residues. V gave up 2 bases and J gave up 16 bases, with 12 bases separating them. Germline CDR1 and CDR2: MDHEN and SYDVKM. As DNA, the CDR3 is TGTGCCAGCAGTTTAGAGGGGAGGCGGTATTTT. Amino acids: CASSLEGRRYF. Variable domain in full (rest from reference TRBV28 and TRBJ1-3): DVKVTQSSRYLVKRTGEKVFLECVQDMDHENMFWYRQDPGLGLRLIYFSYDVKMKEKGDIPEGYSVSREKKERFSLILESASTNQTSMYLCASSLEGRRYFGEGSWLTVV.

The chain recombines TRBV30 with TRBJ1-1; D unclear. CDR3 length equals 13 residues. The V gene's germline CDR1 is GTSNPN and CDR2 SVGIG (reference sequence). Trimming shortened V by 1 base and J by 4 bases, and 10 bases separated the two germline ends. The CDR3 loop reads CAWSASTFTEAFF. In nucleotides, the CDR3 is TGTGCCTGGAGTGCGTCCACGTTCACTGAAGCTTTCTTT.

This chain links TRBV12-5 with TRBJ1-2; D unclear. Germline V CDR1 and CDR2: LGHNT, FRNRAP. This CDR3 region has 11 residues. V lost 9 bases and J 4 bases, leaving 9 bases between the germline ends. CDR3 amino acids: CARGRSYGYTF. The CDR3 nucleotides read TGTGCTAGAGGGAGGTCCTATGGCTACACCTTC.

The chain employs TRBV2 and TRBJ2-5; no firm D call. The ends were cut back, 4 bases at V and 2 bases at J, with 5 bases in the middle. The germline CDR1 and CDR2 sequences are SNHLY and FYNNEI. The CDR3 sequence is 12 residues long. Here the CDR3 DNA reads TGTGCCAGCAGTGGCGAACAAGAGACCCAGTACTTC. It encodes CASSGEQETQYF.

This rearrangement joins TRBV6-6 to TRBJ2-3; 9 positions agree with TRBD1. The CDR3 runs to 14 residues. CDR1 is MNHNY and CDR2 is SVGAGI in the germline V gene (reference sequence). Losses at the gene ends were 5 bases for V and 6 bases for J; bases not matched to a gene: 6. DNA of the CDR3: TGTGCCAGCAGTACCAGGACAGGGGAGGATACGCAGTATTTT. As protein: CASSTRTGEDTQYF.

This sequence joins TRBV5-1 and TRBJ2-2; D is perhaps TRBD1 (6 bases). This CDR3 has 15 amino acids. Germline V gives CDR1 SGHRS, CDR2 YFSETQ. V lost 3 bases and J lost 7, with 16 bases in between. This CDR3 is CASSSESTGFGELFF. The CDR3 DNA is TGCGCCAGCAGCTCAGAGTCTACAGGGTTCGGGGAGCTGTTTTTT.

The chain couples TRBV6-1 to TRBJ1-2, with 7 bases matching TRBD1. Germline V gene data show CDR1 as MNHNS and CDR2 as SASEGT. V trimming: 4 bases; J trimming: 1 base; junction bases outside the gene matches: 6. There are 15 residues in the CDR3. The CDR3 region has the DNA TGTGCCAGCAGTGGAACCGACAGGGTTAACTATGGCTACACCTTC. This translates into CASSGTDRVNYGYTF.

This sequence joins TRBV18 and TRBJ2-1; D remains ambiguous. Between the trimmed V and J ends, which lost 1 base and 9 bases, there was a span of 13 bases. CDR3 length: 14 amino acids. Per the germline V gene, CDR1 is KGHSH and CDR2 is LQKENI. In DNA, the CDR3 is TGTGCCAGCTCACCACGGCGCGAAAAGGGTGAGCAGTTCTTC. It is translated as CASSPRREKGEQFF.

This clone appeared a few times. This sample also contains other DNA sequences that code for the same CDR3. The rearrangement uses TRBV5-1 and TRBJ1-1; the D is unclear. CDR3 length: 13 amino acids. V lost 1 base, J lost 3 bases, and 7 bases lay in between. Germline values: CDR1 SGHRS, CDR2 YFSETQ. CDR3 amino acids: CASSLSGDTEAFF. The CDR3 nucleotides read TGCGCCAGCAGCTTGTCCGGGGACACTGAAGCTTTCTTT. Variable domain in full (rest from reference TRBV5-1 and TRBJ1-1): KAGVTQTPRYLIKTRGQQVTLSCSPISGHRSVSWYQQTPGQGLQFLFEYFSETQRNKGNFPGRFSGRQFSNSRSEMNVSTLELGDSALYLCASSLSGDTEAFFGQGTRLTVV.

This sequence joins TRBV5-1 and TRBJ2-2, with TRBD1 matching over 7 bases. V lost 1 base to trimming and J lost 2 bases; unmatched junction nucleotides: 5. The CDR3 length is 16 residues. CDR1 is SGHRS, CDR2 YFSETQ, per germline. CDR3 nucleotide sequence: TGCGCCAGCAGCTTGAAGACAGGGCTTAACACCGGGGAGCTGTTTTTT. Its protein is CASSLKTGLNTGELFF.